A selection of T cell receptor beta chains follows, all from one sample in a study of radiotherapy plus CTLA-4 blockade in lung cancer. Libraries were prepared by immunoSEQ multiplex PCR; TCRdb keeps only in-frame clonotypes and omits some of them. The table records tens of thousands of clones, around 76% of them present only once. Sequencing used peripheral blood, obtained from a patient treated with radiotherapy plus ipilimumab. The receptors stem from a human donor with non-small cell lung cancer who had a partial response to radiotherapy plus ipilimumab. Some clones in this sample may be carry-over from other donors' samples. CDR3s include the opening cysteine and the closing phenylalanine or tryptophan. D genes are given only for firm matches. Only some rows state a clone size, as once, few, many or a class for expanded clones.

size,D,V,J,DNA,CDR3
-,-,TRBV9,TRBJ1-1,TGTGCCAGCAGCCTTACAGGGTGGGACACTGAAGCTTTCTTT,CASSLTGWDTEAFF
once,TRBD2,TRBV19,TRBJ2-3,TGTGCCAGTAGTATGAGGGCGGGAGGTACAGATACGCAGTATTTT,CASSMRAGGTDTQYF
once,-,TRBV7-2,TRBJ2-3,TGTGCCAGCAGCTTCCGGCGGGGTAGCACAGATACGCAGTATTTT,CASSFRRGSTDTQYF
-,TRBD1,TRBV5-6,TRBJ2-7,TGTGCCAGCAGCCCCTCGACAGGGTTTACCTACGAGCAGTACTTC,CASSPSTGFTYEQYF
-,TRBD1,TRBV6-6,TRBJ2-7,TGTGCCGTTTCCGACGGGACAGGGAACTACGAGCAGTACTTC,CAVSDGTGNYEQYF
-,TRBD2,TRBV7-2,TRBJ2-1,TGTGCCAGCAGCTCACTAGCGGGAGGCCATCAGTTCTTC,CASSSLAGGHQFF
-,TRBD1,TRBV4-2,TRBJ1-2,TGTGCCAGCAGCCGACCCGGACAGGGGGTAGACTACACCTTC,CASSRPGQGVDYTF
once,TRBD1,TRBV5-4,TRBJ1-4,TGTGCCAGCAGCCCGGATCCCCAGGGGGCGTTCGGTGAAAAACTGTTTTTT,CASSPDPQGAFGEKLFF
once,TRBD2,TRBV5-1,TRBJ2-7,TGCGCCAGCAGCATAGGACTAGCGGGAGTCGAGCAGTACTTC,CASSIGLAGVEQYF
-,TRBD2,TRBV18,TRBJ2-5,TGTGCCAGCTCACCCCTCGGGACTAGCGTACAAGAGACCCAGTACTTC,CASSPLGTSVQETQYF
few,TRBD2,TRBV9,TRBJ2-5,TGTGCCAGCAGCTTAACCGGGACTATCGTCGAGACCCAGTACTTC,CASSLTGTIVETQYF
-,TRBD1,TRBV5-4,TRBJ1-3,TGTGCCAGCAGCTTTTCAGGGGGTAACTCTGGAAACACCATATATTTT,CASSFSGGNSGNTIYF
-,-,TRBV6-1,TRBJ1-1,TGTGCCAGCAGTGTGAGGGTCGGGCGGCGTGGATTGACTGAAGCTTTCTTT,CASSVRVGRRGLTEAFF
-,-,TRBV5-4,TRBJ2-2,TGCGCCAGCAGCCAAGCCCTATCAAGGCCACAGGGCGGGGAGCTGTTTTTT,CASSQALSRPQGGELFF
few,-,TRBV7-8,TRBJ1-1,TGTGCCAGCAGCCCGAATAGGGCAGGGAGGGACACTGAAGCTTTCTTT,CASSPNRAGRDTEAFF
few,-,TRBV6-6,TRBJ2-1,TGTGCCAGCAGTTACTCGAGGGTCTACAATGAGCAGTTCTTC,CASSYSRVYNEQFF
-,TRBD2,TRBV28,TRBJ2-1,TGTGCCAGCAGCAACCTAGCGGGAGTTGTGAATGAGCAGTTCTTC,CASSNLAGVVNEQFF
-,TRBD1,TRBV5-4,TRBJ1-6,TGTGCCAGCAGCCGGGGGGGGACAGGGGGCTCACCCCTCCACTTT,CASSRGGTGGSPLHF
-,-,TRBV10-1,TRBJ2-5,TGCGCCAGCAGTGAGTCGGGGCGAGAGACCCAGTACTTC,CASSESGRETQYF
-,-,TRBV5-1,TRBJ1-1,TGCGCCAGCAGCTTCAACAGGGAGGGTGAAGCTTTCTTT,CASSFNREGEAFF
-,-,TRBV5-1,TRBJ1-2,TGCGCCAGCAGCTTGGCCGCGGCAGGGGCTGGCTACACCTTC,CASSLAAAGAGYTF
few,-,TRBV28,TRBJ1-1,TGTGCCAGCACCATGGCGGGGGATCAAGCTTTCTTT,CASTMAGDQAFF
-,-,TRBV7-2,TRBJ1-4,TGTGCCAGCAGCCGGCGAGGCGTTAATGAAAAACTGTTTTTT,CASSRRGVNEKLFF
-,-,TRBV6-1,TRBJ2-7,TGTGCCAGCAGTGTGGAGCGGTTTGCTAGGGTCGCCTACGAGCAGTACTTC,CASSVERFARVAYEQYF
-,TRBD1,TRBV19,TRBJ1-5,TGTGCCAGTAGTATCAGACAGGGAAGTGTGCCCCAGCATTTT,CASSIRQGSVPQHF
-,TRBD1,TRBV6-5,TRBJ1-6,TGTGCCAGCGGGGGACAGGTTAATTCACCCCTCCACTTT,CASGGQVNSPLHF
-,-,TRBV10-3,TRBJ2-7,TGTGCCATCAAGGACAGATCCTACGAGCAGTACTTC,CAIKDRSYEQYF